This record looks at one T cell receptor beta chain sequence and its context. Its binding antigen is unknown. The record has no base qualities; no much larger clone is one base away. V loses 6 bases at its end and J loses 1 base; junction bases beyond the gene matches: 4. The CDR3 goes from the cysteine to the phenylalanine over 14 residues. CDR3 DNA is the only sequence kept; it has 42 bases, read in frame from the first base. This entry comes from a study of T-cell reconstitution after alpha-beta-depleted transplantation in children (dated by TCRdb to between 2015 and 2016). In terms of the full investigation: Using TCR repertoire profiling, the study quantitatively followed how T-cell immune reconstitution unfolded in children after TCRalphabeta/CD19-depleted allogeneic hematopoietic cell transplantation.

Libraries were prepared through PCR. Data came from an Illumina HiSeq 2500. To normalize quantification of the TCRbeta repertoire, the TCR libraries were built with molecular barcoding that relied on unique molecular identifiers. TCRdb reprocessing: public reads trimmed at Q25 with fastp, clones called with MiXCR, in-frame beta chains kept. A single entry per CDR3 protein holds the most common genes and DNA from its merged rows. Recorded for this sample are 500,000 to 600,000 distinct CDR3 sequences; about 18% of them occurred a single time. The biggest ten clones account for 3.3% of the sample. The V gene is TRBV12-3 or TRBV12-4 and the J gene is TRBJ1-1; 8 bases in between match TRBD1. The sequencing here drew on PBMCs from the stem cell graft donor, taken from the stem cell graft. The clonotype was recovered from a human donor who donated a stem cell graft to a child with acute lymphoblastic leukemia. The DNA is TGTGCCAGCAGAATCGGACAGGGGAACACTGAAGCTTTCTTT. It translates to CASRIGQGNTEAFF.